These T cell receptor beta chains were read from a single sample in a study of CD8+ T cells in alopecia areata. TCRdb keeps only in-frame clones here, not all; method: immunoSEQ multiplex PCR. The table has around 300,000 clones, 60% seen once. The sequenced sample was CD4+ T cells sorted from blood, obtained around week 52, from a patient treated with tofacitinib. These receptors all come from a human donor with alopecia areata. The CDR3 runs from the conserved cysteine through the conserved F or W. A D gene is named only where the DNA matches it firmly. The listing skips clone size in some rows; elsewhere it reads once, few, many or a size class.

D gene: NA
clone size: NA
J gene: TRBJ2-1
V gene: TRBV29-1
CDR3 DNA: TGCAGCGTTGAAGGGCAGAGCTCCTACAATGAGCAGTTCTTC
CDR3 protein: CSVEGQSSYNEQFF

D gene: TRBD2
clone size: NA
J gene: TRBJ2-1
V gene: TRBV5-1
CDR3 DNA: TGCGCCAGCAGCTTGGGCCCCACTAGCGGGGGTCTAAATGAGCAGTTCTTC
CDR3 protein: CASSLGPTSGGLNEQFF

D gene: NA
clone size: NA
J gene: TRBJ1-6
V gene: TRBV7-7
CDR3 DNA: TGTGCTAGCAGCCCGGACCCAGGTGGTTCACCCCTCCACTTT
CDR3 protein: CASSPDPGGSPLHF

D gene: NA
clone size: NA
J gene: TRBJ2-7
V gene: TRBV9
CDR3 DNA: TGTGCCAGCAGCGCCTACGAGCAGTACTTC
CDR3 protein: CASSAYEQYF

D gene: NA
clone size: NA
J gene: TRBJ2-5
V gene: TRBV11-2
CDR3 DNA: TGTGCCAGCAGCCCATCCAGGGAGACCCAGTACTTC
CDR3 protein: CASSPSRETQYF

D gene: NA
clone size: NA
J gene: TRBJ1-1
V gene: TRBV6-5
CDR3 DNA: TGTGCCAGCAGTTTAAAGGTGAACACTGAAGCTTTCTTT
CDR3 protein: CASSLKVNTEAFF

D gene: TRBD2
clone size: NA
J gene: TRBJ2-1
V gene: TRBV30
CDR3 DNA: TGTGCCTGGGGTCCCGGGACTAGATTCAATGAGCAGTTCTTC
CDR3 protein: CAWGPGTRFNEQFF

D gene: TRBD1
clone size: few
J gene: TRBJ1-6
V gene: TRBV30
CDR3 DNA: TGTGCCTGGGTCTCAGGGGGAGCTTCACCCCTCCACTTT
CDR3 protein: CAWVSGGASPLHF

D gene: NA
clone size: NA
J gene: TRBJ1-1
V gene: TRBV29-1
CDR3 DNA: TGCAGCGCCGAACAGGGTTTCGGCACTGAAGCTTTCTTT
CDR3 protein: CSAEQGFGTEAFF

D gene: NA
clone size: NA
J gene: TRBJ1-3
V gene: TRBV25-1
CDR3 DNA: TGTGCCAGCAGTGAGACTGGAAACACCATATATTTT
CDR3 protein: CASSETGNTIYF

D gene: NA
clone size: NA
J gene: TRBJ2-7
V gene: TRBV6-1
CDR3 DNA: TGTGCCAGCAGCGAAAATGGGTTTTCCTACGAGCAGTACTTC
CDR3 protein: CASSENGFSYEQYF

D gene: NA
clone size: NA
J gene: TRBJ1-5
V gene: TRBV6-5
CDR3 DNA: TGTGCCAGCAGTTCCCCGCGGGGTTTGAGCAATCAGCCCCAGCATTTT
CDR3 protein: CASSSPRGLSNQPQHF

D gene: TRBD2
clone size: NA
J gene: TRBJ2-1
V gene: TRBV9
CDR3 DNA: TGTGCCAGCAGCGCCTCAGCGGGGGTCTCGAATGAGCAGTTCTTC
CDR3 protein: CASSASAGVSNEQFF

D gene: NA
clone size: NA
J gene: TRBJ1-1
V gene: TRBV5-6
CDR3 DNA: TGTGCCAGCAGCGTCAAGATGGCTATCCCCGTTGCTTTCTTT
CDR3 protein: CASSVKMAIPVAFF

D gene: NA
clone size: once
J gene: TRBJ1-5
V gene: TRBV30
CDR3 DNA: TGTGCCTGGAGTGAAGGAGCGGATCAGCCCCAGCATTTT
CDR3 protein: CAWSEGADQPQHF

D gene: NA
clone size: NA
J gene: TRBJ1-2
V gene: TRBV5-6
CDR3 DNA: TGTGCCAGCAGCTTGGGACTCGCAGGGAGCTATGGCTACACCTTC
CDR3 protein: CASSLGLAGSYGYTF

D gene: NA
clone size: NA
J gene: TRBJ1-2
V gene: TRBV7-9
CDR3 DNA: TGTGCCAGCAGCTTAGAGGCCGTATATGGCTACACCTTC
CDR3 protein: CASSLEAVYGYTF

D gene: TRBD1
clone size: few
J gene: TRBJ1-2
V gene: TRBV9
CDR3 DNA: TGTGCCAGCAGCGCCGGGACAGTCAGCGTCTATGGCTACACCTTC
CDR3 protein: CASSAGTVSVYGYTF

D gene: NA
clone size: NA
J gene: TRBJ2-3
V gene: TRBV7-3
CDR3 DNA: TGTGCCAGCAGCCCCCAGGCCTACACAGATACGCAGTATTTT
CDR3 protein: CASSPQAYTDTQYF

D gene: NA
clone size: few
J gene: TRBJ1-3
V gene: TRBV29-1
CDR3 DNA: TGCAGCGTCGGAGTCTTCTCTGGAAACACCATATATTTT
CDR3 protein: CSVGVFSGNTIYF

D gene: TRBD2
clone size: NA
J gene: TRBJ2-7
V gene: TRBV29-1
CDR3 DNA: TGCAGCGTGGGACTAGCGGGGGGCGAGCAGTACTTC
CDR3 protein: CSVGLAGGEQYF

D gene: TRBD1
clone size: NA
J gene: TRBJ2-2
V gene: TRBV7-9
CDR3 DNA: TGTGCCAGCAGCTCGACAGGGGGCACCGGGGAGCTGTTTTTT
CDR3 protein: CASSSTGGTGELFF

D gene: TRBD1
clone size: NA
J gene: TRBJ1-1
V gene: TRBV2
CDR3 DNA: TGTGCCAGGTTACAGGGGCGCTTGGGGGCTTTCTTT
CDR3 protein: CARLQGRLGAFF

D gene: NA
clone size: NA
J gene: TRBJ2-7
V gene: TRBV7-2
CDR3 DNA: TGTGCCAGCAGCTACCTCAGGAGCTACGAGCAGTACTTC
CDR3 protein: CASSYLRSYEQYF

D gene: NA
clone size: NA
J gene: TRBJ2-3
V gene: TRBV29-1
CDR3 DNA: TGCAGCGTTGGTCTGAGCACAGATACGCAGTATTTT
CDR3 protein: CSVGLSTDTQYF

D gene: NA
clone size: NA
J gene: TRBJ2-7
V gene: TRBV6-5
CDR3 DNA: TGTGCCAGCAGTTACTCGGGGGTGCGAACCTACGAGCAGTACTTC
CDR3 protein: CASSYSGVRTYEQYF

D gene: TRBD1
clone size: once
J gene: TRBJ2-7
V gene: TRBV7-2
CDR3 DNA: TGTGCCAGCAGCTGGGAGACAGGGGGCTACGAGCAGTACTTC
CDR3 protein: CASSWETGGYEQYF

D gene: NA
clone size: few
J gene: TRBJ1-2
V gene: TRBV19
CDR3 DNA: TGTGCCAGTAGTCCCACGGGGTGGCATGGCTACACCTTC
CDR3 protein: CASSPTGWHGYTF

D gene: TRBD1
clone size: NA
J gene: TRBJ1-5
V gene: TRBV2
CDR3 DNA: TGTGCCAGCAGGAGGGGACAGTCCAATCAGCCCCAGCATTTT
CDR3 protein: CASRRGQSNQPQHF

D gene: NA
clone size: NA
J gene: TRBJ2-5
V gene: TRBV11-3
CDR3 DNA: TGTGCCAGCAGCTTAGGAGGGAAAGAGACCCAGTACTTC
CDR3 protein: CASSLGGKETQYF

D gene: NA
clone size: few
J gene: TRBJ2-1
V gene: TRBV18
CDR3 DNA: TGTGCCAGCTCACCGGTAATATACTCCTACAATGAGCAGTTCTTC
CDR3 protein: CASSPVIYSYNEQFF

D gene: NA
clone size: NA
J gene: TRBJ2-5
V gene: TRBV29-1
CDR3 DNA: TGCAGCCTGACTGGGGGGGAGACCCAGTACTTC
CDR3 protein: CSLTGGETQYF

D gene: NA
clone size: few
J gene: TRBJ2-5
V gene: TRBV7-2
CDR3 DNA: TGTGCCAGCAGCTTTTCCCGGACCCAAGAGACCCAGTACTTC
CDR3 protein: CASSFSRTQETQYF

D gene: NA
clone size: NA
J gene: TRBJ2-5
V gene: TRBV27
CDR3 DNA: TGTGCCAGCAGTTCCCCGCCAAAGACAGGTCCGGGGACCCAGTACTTC
CDR3 protein: CASSSPPKTGPGTQYF

D gene: TRBD2
clone size: NA
J gene: TRBJ2-3
V gene: TRBV7-2
CDR3 DNA: TGTGCCAGCAGCCCGACGGCGGGGGGGCCTGATACGCAGTATTTT
CDR3 protein: CASSPTAGGPDTQYF

D gene: NA
clone size: NA
J gene: TRBJ2-3
V gene: TRBV7-9
CDR3 DNA: TGTGCCAGCAGCTACAGGGATACGCAGTATTTT
CDR3 protein: CASSYRDTQYF

D gene: NA
clone size: NA
J gene: TRBJ1-2
V gene: TRBV9
CDR3 DNA: TGTGCCAGCAGCGTAGTGAGCGGTGGCTACACCTTC
CDR3 protein: CASSVVSGGYTF

D gene: TRBD1
clone size: once
J gene: TRBJ1-2
V gene: TRBV30
CDR3 DNA: TGTGCCTGGAGTGAACAGGGGCGAAGTGGCTACACCTTC
CDR3 protein: CAWSEQGRSGYTF

D gene: NA
clone size: few
J gene: TRBJ2-3
V gene: TRBV5-1
CDR3 DNA: TGCGCCAGCAGCTTGTGGGCTGCCCAAAGTGGCACAGATACGCAGTATTTT
CDR3 protein: CASSLWAAQSGTDTQYF

D gene: TRBD1
clone size: once
J gene: TRBJ1-2
V gene: TRBV4-2
CDR3 DNA: TGTGCCAGCAGCCAATCGACAGGGCTGGGAGGCTACACCTTC
CDR3 protein: CASSQSTGLGGYTF

D gene: TRBD1
clone size: NA
J gene: TRBJ2-5
V gene: TRBV6-5
CDR3 DNA: TGTGCCAGCAGTGGGCCGGGACAGGGGTCGGAGACCCAGTACTTC
CDR3 protein: CASSGPGQGSETQYF

D gene: TRBD1
clone size: NA
J gene: TRBJ1-5
V gene: TRBV10-3
CDR3 DNA: TGTGCCATCAAGGGGGCAGAGAATCAGCCCCAGCATTTT
CDR3 protein: CAIKGAENQPQHF

D gene: TRBD1
clone size: NA
J gene: TRBJ2-7
V gene: TRBV5-1
CDR3 DNA: TGCGCCAGCAGCCTAGAGGGACAGACCTACGAGCAGTACTTC
CDR3 protein: CASSLEGQTYEQYF

D gene: NA
clone size: NA
J gene: TRBJ2-3
V gene: TRBV6-5
CDR3 DNA: TGTGCCAGCAGTCAACGGACAGGCACAGATACGCAGTATTTT
CDR3 protein: CASSQRTGTDTQYF

D gene: NA
clone size: NA
J gene: TRBJ2-2
V gene: TRBV9
CDR3 DNA: TGTGCCAGCAGCGTAGTTTCGGGGACCGGGGAGCTGTTTTTT
CDR3 protein: CASSVVSGTGELFF

D gene: NA
clone size: NA
J gene: TRBJ2-5
V gene: TRBV29-1
CDR3 DNA: TGCAGCGTTGGTCCCAGGCTCCAAGAGACCCAGTACTTC
CDR3 protein: CSVGPRLQETQYF

D gene: NA
clone size: few
J gene: TRBJ2-6
V gene: TRBV4-2
CDR3 DNA: TGTGCCAGCAGCCAAGGGCACTCTGGGGCCAACGTCCTGACTTTC
CDR3 protein: CASSQGHSGANVLTF

D gene: NA
clone size: few
J gene: TRBJ2-2
V gene: TRBV29-1
CDR3 DNA: TGCAGCGCGGCCCATCGGGCCACCACATTCACCGGGGAGCTGTTTTTT
CDR3 protein: CSAAHRATTFTGELFF

D gene: TRBD1
clone size: NA
J gene: TRBJ1-6
V gene: TRBV30
CDR3 DNA: TGTGCCTGGAGCCGGACAGGGTTGGGTTCACCCCTCCACTTT
CDR3 protein: CAWSRTGLGSPLHF

D gene: TRBD2
clone size: NA
J gene: TRBJ2-6
V gene: TRBV29-1
CDR3 DNA: TGCAGCGTAGACCGCGGGGGCTCTGGGGCCAACGTCCTGACTTTC
CDR3 protein: CSVDRGGSGANVLTF

D gene: NA
clone size: NA
J gene: TRBJ2-5
V gene: TRBV9
CDR3 DNA: TGTGCCAGCAGCGTAGGTGGCAACCAAGAGACCCAGTACTTC
CDR3 protein: CASSVGGNQETQYF

D gene: NA
clone size: few
J gene: TRBJ2-1
V gene: TRBV15
CDR3 DNA: TGTGCCACCAGCAGAGATACCAGGAGGACCTCCTACAATGAGCAGTTCTTC
CDR3 protein: CATSRDTRRTSYNEQFF

D gene: NA
clone size: NA
J gene: TRBJ1-1
V gene: TRBV5-1
CDR3 DNA: TGCGCCAGCAGCTTGGCCACCGGCTTCGGAAATGAAGCTTTCTTT
CDR3 protein: CASSLATGFGNEAFF

D gene: NA
clone size: once
J gene: TRBJ1-2
V gene: TRBV15
CDR3 DNA: TGTGCCACCAGCAAACCCCAGGGCGGGGAAGGCTACACCTTC
CDR3 protein: CATSKPQGGEGYTF